This T cell receptor beta chain was sequenced in a study of T cells in localized non-small cell lung cancer. Assay used: immunoSEQ multiplex PCR; TCRdb lists only in-frame clones, some missing. This table holds around 33,000 clones, roughly 80% found once. Germline V gene data show CDR1 as SGHRS and CDR2 as YFSETQ. CDR3 length: 15 residues. V was cut by 5 bases and J by 0 bases, with 12 bases left in between. Regarding the study as a whole: Researchers found a median approximately 53 of the top 100 tumor clones in adjacent lung.

Worth noting for this clone: The antigen remains unidentified.

This sequence joins TRBV5-1 and TRBJ2-1; D is unclear. The TCR comes from a male donor aged 60 or over with stage III squamous cell lung carcinoma. The source was peripheral blood, collected before any cancer treatment. The CDR3 nucleotides are TGCGCCAGCAGTGGACCTTTGACCTCCTACAATGAGCAGTTCTTC. This sequence encodes CASSGPLTSYNEQFF.